The present T cell receptor beta chain was sequenced within a study of blood T cell repertoires in COVID-19. Across the whole study: Researchers got acute and convalescent COVID-19 samples from the United States, Italy and Spain. In each case, the material was cDNA or gDNA derived from T cells, B-cell-depleted T cells, or PBMCs.

Original processing notes: Scientists estimated how many nucleated cells there were by amplifying reference gene primers. Profiled with immunoSEQ multiplex PCR; TCRdb holds only in-frame clones, not every one. V, J and clone size derive from that table, while D and trimming were established from the DNA sequence. Altogether around 120,000 clones are present, roughly 79% being singletons, with the ten largest covering about 2.3%. Per the germline V gene, CDR1 is SNHLY and CDR2 is FYNNEI. The CDR3 loop spans 12 amino acids. J lost 6 bases, V lost 8 bases, and 6 bases had no gene match. V is TRBV2 and J is TRBJ1-1; 7 bases are a match to TRBD1. Material for sequencing was peripheral blood. This clonotype was obtained from a man in his 70s with acute or convalescent COVID-19. This CDR3 reads CASLQGTAEAFF. CDR3 sequence (DNA): TGTGCCAGCCTACAGGGGACTGCTGAAGCTTTCTTT.